This TCR beta chain derives from a study of regulatory dendritic cells for organ transplantation. Using immunoSEQ multiplex PCR, the repertoire was profiled, and TCRdb retains in-frame clones only, with some absent. The data contain about 38,000 clones, 75% to 95% of them singletons. Germline CDR1 SQVTM, CDR2 ANQGSEA. Losses at the gene ends were 6 bases for V and 0 bases for J; bases not matched to a gene: 1. CDR3 length equals 13 residues. Notes on this clone: Antigen: not known.

FACS sorted CD4+ or CD8+ T cells into CD45RA+ naive and CD45RO+ memory. The study's findings and limits: Regulatory dendritic cells appeared to expand memory CD8+ clones less than mature ones.

V usage is TRBV29-1 and J usage is TRBJ1-3; 8 bases are shared with TRBD1. What was sequenced was naive CD8+ T cells from blood. Subset: CD45RA+ naive T cells. The receptor's source is a human donor in good health. The CDR3 loop is CSVGTGSGNTIYF. The DNA for the CDR3 is TGCAGCGTGGGGACAGGCTCTGGAAACACCATATATTTT.